The 20 T cell receptor beta chains reported below all come from one sample, sequenced in a study of blood T cells in healthy people across ages. For the second PCR, which ran for about 6 to 12 cycles, a sample-barcoded 5' primer and a J-beta primer mix were used. One entry per CDR3 protein, called by TCRdb with MiXCR from the 5' RACE reads. The sample lists roughly 2 million distinct CDR3 sequences; approximately 50% were seen once. The sequenced sample consisted of blood. The receptor source for this set is a woman between 35 and 50 years old in good health.

This clonotype was observed a handful of times. The gene calls are TRBV28 and TRBJ2-3; D is uncertain. The CDR3 consists of 11 residues. V was trimmed by 6 bases and J by 4 bases, leaving 5 bases between them. From germline, CDR1 is MDHEN and CDR2 SYDVKM. In DNA form, the CDR3 reads TGTGCCAGCAGAGCCTCAGATACGCAGTATTTT. This codes for CASRASDTQYF.

V gene TRBV6-6 combines with J gene TRBJ2-7; TRBD1 aligns across 7 bases. This CDR3 has 13 amino acids. Germline V gene data show CDR1 as MNHNY and CDR2 as SVGAGI (reference sequence). V gave up 5 bases and J gave up 4 bases; unmatched junction bases: 5. CDR3 sequence: CASSDREPYEQYF. In DNA form, the CDR3 reads TGTGCCAGCAGTGACAGGGAACCTTACGAGCAGTACTTC.

The genes are TRBV5-1 and TRBJ2-3; 8 positions match TRBD1. This CDR3 has 16 residues. Germline V gene data show CDR1 as SGHRS and CDR2 as YFSETQ. V lost 5 bases to trimming and J lost 7 bases; unmatched junction nucleotides: 15. As DNA, the CDR3 is TGCGCCAGCAGACCTGACGGACAGGGCCTCATTAATACGCAGTATTTT. As protein: CASRPDGQGLINTQYF.

This clonotype was seen only a few times. V and J are TRBV10-3 and TRBJ2-5; the match to TRBD1 covers 8 bases. The J call could be wrong; TRBJ2-7 is a better fit for the DNA end. The CDR3 has 14 residues. Per the germline V gene, CDR1 is ENHRY and CDR2 is SYGVKD. CDR3 sequence (DNA): TGTGCCATCAACGCAGGACAGGGTAGCGACGAGCAGTACTTC. Translating it yields CAINAGQGSDEQYF.

A few counts support this clonotype. The chain employs TRBV19 and TRBJ2-1; 10 nucleotides line up with TRBD1. Germline trimming cut 5 bases from V and 0 bases from J; bases unmatched to any gene: 7. This CDR3 has 17 amino acids. The germline gives CDR1 LNHDA, CDR2 SQIVND (reference sequence). The CDR3 nucleotides are TGTGCCAGTAGTGCGGACAGGGGGGGAAGCTCCTACAATGAGCAGTTCTTC. It translates to CASSADRGGSSYNEQFF.

A few counts support this clonotype. The V call is TRBV6-6, the J call TRBJ2-7, with TRBD1 identical over 7 bases. Germline lookup yields CDR1 MNHNY and CDR2 SVGAGI (reference sequence). The CDR3 runs to 14 residues. V was clipped by 6 bases and J by 7 bases; unmatched bases: 12. CDR3 nucleotides: TGTGCCAGCAGAAGACAGGGCACACCTCAGGAGCAGTACTTC. It specifies CASRRQGTPQEQYF.

This clonotype was detected a few times. The rearrangement links TRBV11-2 to TRBJ2-3, with 9 bases lining up with TRBD2. Unmatched junction bases numbered 3, after V lost 4 bases and J lost 1 base. This CDR3 is built from 15 residues. In germline, CDR1 is SGHAT, CDR2 FQNNGV. The CDR3, as DNA: TGTGCCAGCAGCTGGGGACTAGCCGGCACAGATACGCAGTATTTT. It translates to CASSWGLAGTDTQYF.

This clonotype was recorded a few times. The chain combines TRBV20-1 with TRBJ2-3; the D call may be TRBD1 or TRBD2 (5 bases each). The CDR3 runs 15 residues. The V gene lost 2 bases and the J gene lost 1 base, with 13 bases spanning the gap. The germline CDR1 and CDR2 sequences are DFQATT and SNEGSKA (reference sequence). This CDR3 is CSARSARGRTDTQYF. The DNA for the CDR3 is TGCAGTGCTAGATCCGCACGGGGACGCACAGATACGCAGTATTTT.

This chain connects TRBV5-1 to TRBJ2-5; D uncertain. Trimming took off 2 bases at V and 2 bases at J, with 4 bases between the two ends. The length of the CDR3 is 12 residues. The germline CDR1 and CDR2 sequences are SGHRS and YFSETQ. CDR3 amino acids: CASSFMQETQYF. Written as DNA, the CDR3 is TGCGCCAGCAGCTTCATGCAAGAGACCCAGTACTTC.

The V call is TRBV20-1, the J call TRBJ1-5; 12 nucleotides align to TRBD1. Germline lookup yields CDR1 DFQATT and CDR2 SNEGSKA (reference sequence). The CDR3 length is 15 residues. The J segment lost 7 bases and the V segment lost 2 bases, leaving 6 bases of the junction unmatched. In DNA form, the CDR3 reads TGCAGTGCTAGATTGGGGACAGGGGGCAGGCAGCCCCAGCATTTT. Amino acid sequence: CSARLGTGGRQPQHF.

The J gene is TRBJ2-7, the V gene TRBV20-1; D gene ambiguous. CDR3 length: 14 amino acids. The V end was cut by 3 bases, the J end by 0 bases, with 12 bases between. The germline gives CDR1 DFQATT, CDR2 SNEGSKA (reference sequence). DNA of the CDR3: TGCAGTGCTAGGGTCCCGGCTACCTCCTACGAGCAGTACTTC. It translates to CSARVPATSYEQYF.

The chain couples TRBV7-3 to TRBJ1-1, with TRBD1 as a possible D gene (5 bases). CDR3 length equals 14 residues. V shed 6 bases and J shed 6 bases, with 17 bases lying between them. Germline V CDR1 and CDR2: SGHTA, FQGTGA. In nucleotides, the CDR3 is TGTGCCAGCAGTCGAGATGGGGGTATCGCTGAAGCTTTCTTT. Translated: CASSRDGGIAEAFF. Full variable domain (outside the CDR3, taken from reference TRBV7-3 and TRBJ1-1): GAGVSQTPSNKVTEKGKYVELRCDPISGHTALYWYRQSLGQGPEFLIYFQGTGAADDSGLPNDRFFAVRPEGSVSTLKIQRTERGDSAVYLCASSRDGGIAEAFFGQGTRLTVV.

The chain recombines TRBV27 with TRBJ1-2; D call uncertain. V was shortened by 4 bases and J by 8 bases, with 20 bases between the two germline ends. Germline V gene sequence: CDR1 MNHEY, CDR2 SMNVEV (reference sequence). This CDR3 is 15 amino acids long. The CDR3 protein is CASSSWVREVGGYTF. DNA of the CDR3: TGTGCCAGCAGTTCATGGGTTCGGGAGGTGGGCGGCTACACCTTC.

V gene TRBV29-1 combines with J gene TRBJ2-6; D uncertain. Germline V lookup: CDR1 SQVTM, CDR2 ANQGSEA. This CDR3 contains 14 residues. V was pared by 5 bases and J by 0 bases, with 8 bases between. CDR3: CSVPDPSGANVLTF. The CDR3 DNA reads TGCAGCGTTCCCGACCCCTCTGGGGCCAACGTCCTGACTTTC.

This chain links TRBV7-2 with TRBJ2-3; 7 bases map to TRBD2. CDR3 length: 20 residues. The J segment lost 6 bases and the V segment lost 1 base, leaving 22 bases of the junction unmatched. The germline V gene has CDR1 SGHTA and CDR2 FQGNSA. The CDR3 DNA sequence: TGTGCCAGCAGCTTAGTAAGGAAGTTCTGGCCAAGCGGGGTATCCGATACGCAGTATTTT. Its protein product is CASSLVRKFWPSGVSDTQYF.

V gene TRBV10-3 combines with J gene TRBJ1-2, with no clear D. Per germline, CDR1 ENHRY and CDR2 SYGVKD. CDR3 length equals 14 residues. V was clipped by 0 bases and J by 8 bases, with 13 bases between them. The DNA of the CDR3 is TGTGCCATCAGTGAGTCTGCCGGCGGCGGAGGCTACACCTTC. Amino acids: CAISESAGGGGYTF.

Regarding this clonotype: An end of the junction differs from the germline gene, which may be a read error. The chain has TRBV5-1 and TRBJ1-4, with D perhaps TRBD1 (6 bases). Germline V lookup: CDR1 SGHRS, CDR2 YFSETQ. This CDR3 contains 15 residues. Written as DNA, the CDR3 is TGTGCCAGCAGTTTATTGGGGGCGACTAATGAAAAACTGTTTTTT. Protein: CASSLLGATNEKLFF.

In regard to this clonotype: At one of its ends the junction is not consistent with the germline gene, which may arise from a read error. The CDR3 spells CASSEGDRPHNEQFF. CDR3 sequence (DNA): TGCGCCAGCAGTGAAGGGGACAGACCGCACAATGAGCAGTTCTTC. This chain joins TRBV6-1 and TRBJ2-1; 7 nucleotides align to TRBD1. The CDR3 loop spans 15 amino acids. The germline CDR1 and CDR2 sequences are MNHNS and SASEGT.

This clonotype was observed a single time. CDR3 in DNA: TGCGCCAGCAGCTCCTACAGGGGGAACGACTATGGCTACACCTTC. It codes for CASSSYRGNDYGYTF. The chain employs TRBV5-1 and TRBJ1-2, with TRBD1 matching 8 bases. J gave up 3 bases and V 3 bases, and 7 bases lay outside the gene matches. CDR1 and CDR2 from the germline V gene are SGHRS and YFSETQ. This CDR3 is 15 amino acids long.

CDR3: CRDGTDQNSGANVLTF. The CDR3 DNA sequence: TGCAGAGACGGGACCGACCAAAACTCTGGGGCCAACGTCCTGACTTTC. V usage is TRBV29-1 and J usage is TRBJ2-6; D could derive from TRBD1 or TRBD2 (5 bases each). The CDR3 has 16 residues. The germline V gene has CDR1 SQVTM and CDR2 ANQGSEA.